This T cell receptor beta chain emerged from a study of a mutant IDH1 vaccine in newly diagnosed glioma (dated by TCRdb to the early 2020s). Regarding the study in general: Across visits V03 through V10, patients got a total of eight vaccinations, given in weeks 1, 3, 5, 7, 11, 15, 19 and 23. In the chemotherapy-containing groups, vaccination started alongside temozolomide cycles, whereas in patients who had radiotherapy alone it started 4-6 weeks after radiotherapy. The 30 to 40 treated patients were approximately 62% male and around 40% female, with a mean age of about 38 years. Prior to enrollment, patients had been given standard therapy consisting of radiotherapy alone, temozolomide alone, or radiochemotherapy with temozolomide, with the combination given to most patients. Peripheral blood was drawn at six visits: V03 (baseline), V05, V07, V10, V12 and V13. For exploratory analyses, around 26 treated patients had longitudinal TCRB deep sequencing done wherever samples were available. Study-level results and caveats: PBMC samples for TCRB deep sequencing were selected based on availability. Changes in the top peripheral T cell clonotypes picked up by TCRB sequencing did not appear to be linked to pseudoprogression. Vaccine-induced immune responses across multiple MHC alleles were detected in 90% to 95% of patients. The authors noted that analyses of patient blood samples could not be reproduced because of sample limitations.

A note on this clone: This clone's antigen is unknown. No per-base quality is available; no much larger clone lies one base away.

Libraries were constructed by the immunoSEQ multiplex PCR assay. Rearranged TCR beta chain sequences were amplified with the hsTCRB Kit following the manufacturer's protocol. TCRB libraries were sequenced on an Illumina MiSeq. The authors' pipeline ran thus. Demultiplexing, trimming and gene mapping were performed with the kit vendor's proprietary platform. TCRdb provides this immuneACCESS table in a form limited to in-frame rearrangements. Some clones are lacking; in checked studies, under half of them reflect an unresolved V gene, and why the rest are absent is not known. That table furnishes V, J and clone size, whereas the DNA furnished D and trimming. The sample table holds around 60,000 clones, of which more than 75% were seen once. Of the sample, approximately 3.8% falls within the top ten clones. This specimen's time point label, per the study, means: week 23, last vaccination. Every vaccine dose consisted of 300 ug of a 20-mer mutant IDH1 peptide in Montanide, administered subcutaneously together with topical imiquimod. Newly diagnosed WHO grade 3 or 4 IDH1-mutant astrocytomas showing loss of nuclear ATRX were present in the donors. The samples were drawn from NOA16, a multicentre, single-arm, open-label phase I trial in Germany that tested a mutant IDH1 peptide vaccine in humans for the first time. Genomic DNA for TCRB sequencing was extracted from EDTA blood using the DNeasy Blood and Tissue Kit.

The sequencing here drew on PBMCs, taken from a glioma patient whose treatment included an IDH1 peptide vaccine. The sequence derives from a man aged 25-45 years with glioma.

The DNA sequence reads TGTGCCAACTTCTCCACGGGGACAGGGGGCCAATCTGGAAACACCATATATTTT. This sequence encodes CANFSTGTGGQSGNTIYF. This receptor chain uses TRBV18 and TRBJ1-3; TRBD1 aligns with 12 central bases. V ends up 10 bases short and J 1 base short, with an unmatched junction base count of 14. CDR1 and CDR2 were assigned from the germline V gene as KGHSH and LQKENI. There are 18 amino acids in the CDR3, from cysteine to phenylalanine inclusive. The DNA shown is the 54-base CDR3, in frame from base 1.